This record covers a single T cell receptor (beta chain). The sample belongs to a study of blood T cell repertoires in COVID-19. Study overall: The United States, Italy and Spain provided the acute and convalescent COVID-19 samples. Sources were T cells, B-cell-depleted T cells, or PBMCs; the material itself was cDNA or gDNA.

Authors' data handling: Amplification with reference gene primers provided the estimates of nucleated cell counts. Using immunoSEQ multiplex PCR, the repertoire was profiled, and TCRdb retains in-frame clones only, with some absent. The V and J calls and the clone size are those of that table, but D and trimming were determined from the DNA. The table includes tens of thousands of clones, around 89% detected once. The germline CDR1 and CDR2 sequences are MNHNY and SVGAGI (reference sequence). The CDR3 is 13 amino acids. J lost 5 bases, V lost 6 bases, and 6 bases had no gene match. The chain links TRBV6-6 to TRBJ1-2, with 7 bases that match TRBD1. The TCR sequence derives from a woman aged 80 or over with active COVID-19. Sequenced input: peripheral blood. CDR3 DNA: TGTGCCAGCAGCCTGACAGGGAGGTATGGCTACACCTTC. Protein product: CASSLTGRYGYTF.